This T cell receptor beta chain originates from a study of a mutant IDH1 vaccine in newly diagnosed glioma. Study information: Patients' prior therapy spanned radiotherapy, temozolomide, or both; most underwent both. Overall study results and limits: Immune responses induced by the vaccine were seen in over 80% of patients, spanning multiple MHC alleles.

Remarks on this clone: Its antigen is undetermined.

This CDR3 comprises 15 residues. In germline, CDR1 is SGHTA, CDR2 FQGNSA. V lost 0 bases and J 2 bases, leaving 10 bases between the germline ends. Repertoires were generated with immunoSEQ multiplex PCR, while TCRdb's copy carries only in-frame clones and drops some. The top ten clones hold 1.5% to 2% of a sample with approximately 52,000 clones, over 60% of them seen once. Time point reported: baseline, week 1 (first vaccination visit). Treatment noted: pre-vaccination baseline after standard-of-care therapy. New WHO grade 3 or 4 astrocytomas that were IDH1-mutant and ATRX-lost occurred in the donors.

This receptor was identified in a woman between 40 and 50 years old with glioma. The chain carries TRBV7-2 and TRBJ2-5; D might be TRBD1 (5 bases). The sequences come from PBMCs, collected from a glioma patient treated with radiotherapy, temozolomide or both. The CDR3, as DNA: TGTGCCAGCAGCTTAGCGATAACAGGTCAAGAGACCCAGTACTTC. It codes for CASSLAITGQETQYF.